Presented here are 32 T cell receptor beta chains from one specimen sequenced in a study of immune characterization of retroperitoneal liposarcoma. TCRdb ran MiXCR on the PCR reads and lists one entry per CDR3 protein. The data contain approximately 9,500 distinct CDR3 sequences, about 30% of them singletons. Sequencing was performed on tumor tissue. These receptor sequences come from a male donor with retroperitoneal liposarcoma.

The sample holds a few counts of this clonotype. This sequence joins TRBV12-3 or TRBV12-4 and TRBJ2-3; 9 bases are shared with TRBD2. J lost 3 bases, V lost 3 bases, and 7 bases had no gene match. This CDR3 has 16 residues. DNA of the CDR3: TGTGCCAGCAGTTTGGTTAGCGGGAGAGGGACAGATACGCAGTATTTT. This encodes CASSLVSGRGTDTQYF.

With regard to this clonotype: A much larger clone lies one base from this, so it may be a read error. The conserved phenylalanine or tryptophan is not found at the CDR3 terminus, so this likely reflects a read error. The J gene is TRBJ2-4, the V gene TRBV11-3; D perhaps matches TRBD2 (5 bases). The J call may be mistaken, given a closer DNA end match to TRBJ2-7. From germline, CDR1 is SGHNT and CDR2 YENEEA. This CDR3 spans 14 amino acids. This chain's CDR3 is CASSLGGSSYEQYL. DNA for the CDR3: TGTGCCAGCAGCTTAGGAGGGAGCTCCTACGAGCAGTACTTA.

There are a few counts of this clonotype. CDR3 amino acids: CASGGTGMNSPLHF. CDR3 nucleotides: TGTGCCAGCGGGGGGACAGGGATGAATTCACCCCTCCACTTT. V and J are TRBV6-1 and TRBJ1-6; 9 bases map to TRBD1. Germline V gene lookup returns CDR1 MNHNS and CDR2 SASEGT. V shed 8 bases and J 7 bases; nucleotides not matched to a gene: 6. This CDR3 is 14 amino acids long.

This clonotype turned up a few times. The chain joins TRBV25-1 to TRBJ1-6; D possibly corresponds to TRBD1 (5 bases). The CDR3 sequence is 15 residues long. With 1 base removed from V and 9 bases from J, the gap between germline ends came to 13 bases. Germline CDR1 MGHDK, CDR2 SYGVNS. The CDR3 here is CASSESMGQGSPLHF. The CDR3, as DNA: TGTGCCAGCAGTGAATCGATGGGGCAAGGTTCACCCCTCCACTTT.

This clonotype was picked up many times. Here the CDR3 DNA reads TGTGCCAGCAGTCCCGGCAGGGGGGTATCCTACGAGCAGTTCTTC. Translated: CASSPGRGVSYEQFF. The chain carries TRBV12-3 or TRBV12-4 and TRBJ2-1; TRBD1 might be the D (7 bases). The CDR3 spans 15 residues. Between the trimmed V and J ends, which lost 5 bases and 10 bases, there was a span of 21 bases.

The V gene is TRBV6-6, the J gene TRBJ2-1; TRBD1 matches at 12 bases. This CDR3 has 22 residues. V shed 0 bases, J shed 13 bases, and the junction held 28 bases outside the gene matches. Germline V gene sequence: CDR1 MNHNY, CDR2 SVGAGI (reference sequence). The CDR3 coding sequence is TGTGCCAGCAGTTACTCAGGGACAGGGGGCGCCTATGGGGAGCTAGCCAAAAACATTCAGTTCTTC. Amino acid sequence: CASSYSGTGGAYGELAKNIQFF.

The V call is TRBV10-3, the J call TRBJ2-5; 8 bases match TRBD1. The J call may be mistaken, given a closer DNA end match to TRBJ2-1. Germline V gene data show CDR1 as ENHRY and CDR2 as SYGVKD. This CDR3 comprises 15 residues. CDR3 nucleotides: TGTGCCATCAGTGAGATCAGGGGGCGCGATGATGAGCAGTTCTTC. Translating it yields CAISEIRGRDDEQFF.

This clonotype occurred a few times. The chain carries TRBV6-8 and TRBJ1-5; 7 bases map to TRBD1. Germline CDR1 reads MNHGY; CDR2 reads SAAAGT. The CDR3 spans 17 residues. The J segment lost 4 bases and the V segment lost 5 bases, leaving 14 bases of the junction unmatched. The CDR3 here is CASSDLFPGQPNQPQHF. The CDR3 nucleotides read TGTGCCAGCAGTGACCTCTTCCCGGGACAGCCTAATCAGCCCCAGCATTTT.

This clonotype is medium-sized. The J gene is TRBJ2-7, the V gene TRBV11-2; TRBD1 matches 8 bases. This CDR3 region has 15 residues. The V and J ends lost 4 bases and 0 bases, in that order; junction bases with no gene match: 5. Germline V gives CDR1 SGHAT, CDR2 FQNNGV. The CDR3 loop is CASSYRDRSSYEQYF. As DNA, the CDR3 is TGTGCCAGCAGCTACCGGGACAGGAGCTCCTACGAGCAGTACTTC.

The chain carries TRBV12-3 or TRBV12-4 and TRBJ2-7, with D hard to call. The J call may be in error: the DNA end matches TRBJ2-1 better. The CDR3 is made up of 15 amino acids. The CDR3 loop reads CASSLDGSSYNEQFF. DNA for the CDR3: TGTGCCAGCAGTTTAGATGGCAGCTCCTACAATGAGCAGTTCTTC.

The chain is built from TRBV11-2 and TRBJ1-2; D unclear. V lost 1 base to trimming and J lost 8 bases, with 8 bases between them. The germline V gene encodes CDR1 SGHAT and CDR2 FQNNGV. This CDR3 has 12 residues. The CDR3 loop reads CASSLVGYGYTF. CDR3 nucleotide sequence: TGTGCCAGCAGCTTAGTGGGGTACGGCTACACCTTC. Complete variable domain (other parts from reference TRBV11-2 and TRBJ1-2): EAGVAQSPRYKIIEKRQSVAFWCNPISGHATLYWYQQILGQGPKLLIQFQNNGVVDDSQLPKDRFSAERLKGVDSTLKIQPAKLEDSAVYLCASSLVGYGYTFGSGTRLTVV.

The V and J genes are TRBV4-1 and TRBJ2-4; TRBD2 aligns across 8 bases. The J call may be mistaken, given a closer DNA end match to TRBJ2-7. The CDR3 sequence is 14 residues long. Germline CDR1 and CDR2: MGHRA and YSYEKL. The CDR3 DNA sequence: TGCGCCAGCAGCCTGCTGCGGGGGGCCTACGAGCAGTACTTC. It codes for CASSLLRGAYEQYF.

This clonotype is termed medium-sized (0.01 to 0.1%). CDR3 in DNA: TGTGCCAGCAGCAGACGCGGGAGTTCCTACGAGCAGTTCTTC. Its protein product is CASSRRGSSYEQFF. The rearrangement joins TRBV7-2 to TRBJ2-1; 7 positions agree with TRBD2. The germline CDR1 and CDR2 sequences are SGHTA and FQGNSA. Trimming removed 5 bases from V and 10 bases from J; junction bases left unmatched: 11. This CDR3 is built from 14 residues.

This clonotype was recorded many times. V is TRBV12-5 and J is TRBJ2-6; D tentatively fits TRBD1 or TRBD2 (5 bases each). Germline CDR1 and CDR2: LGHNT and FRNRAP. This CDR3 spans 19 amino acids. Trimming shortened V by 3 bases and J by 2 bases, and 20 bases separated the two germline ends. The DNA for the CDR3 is TGTGCTAGTGGTTTCCTCGCCGGGACGGGGAGAACTGGGGCCAACGTCCTGACTTTC. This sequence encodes CASGFLAGTGRTGANVLTF. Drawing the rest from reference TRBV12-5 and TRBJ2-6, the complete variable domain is DARVTQTPRHKVTEMGQEVTMRCQPILGHNTVFWYRQTMMQGLELLAYFRNRAPLDDSGMPKDRFSAEMPDATLATLKIQPSEPRDSAVYFCASGFLAGTGRTGANVLTFGAGSRLTVL.

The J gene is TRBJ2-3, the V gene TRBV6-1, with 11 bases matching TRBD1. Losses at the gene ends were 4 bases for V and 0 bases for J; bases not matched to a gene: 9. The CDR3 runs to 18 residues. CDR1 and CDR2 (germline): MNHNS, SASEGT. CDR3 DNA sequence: TGTGCCAGCAGTGGCTTCCCGGACAGGGGGCGAAGCACAGATACGCAGTATTTT. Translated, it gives CASSGFPDRGRSTDTQYF.

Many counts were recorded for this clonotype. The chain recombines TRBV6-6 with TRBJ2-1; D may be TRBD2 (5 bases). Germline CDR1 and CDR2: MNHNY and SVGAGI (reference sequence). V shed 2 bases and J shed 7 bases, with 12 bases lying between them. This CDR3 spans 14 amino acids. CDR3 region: CASSYLPSGNEQFF. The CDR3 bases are TGTGCCAGCAGTTACCTCCCCTCGGGGAATGAGCAGTTCTTC.

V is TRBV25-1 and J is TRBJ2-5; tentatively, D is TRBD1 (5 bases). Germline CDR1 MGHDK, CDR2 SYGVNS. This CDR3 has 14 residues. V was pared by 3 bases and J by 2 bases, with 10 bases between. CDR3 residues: CASSDPRVQETQYF. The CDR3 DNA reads TGTGCCAGCAGTGATCCCAGGGTGCAAGAGACCCAGTACTTC.

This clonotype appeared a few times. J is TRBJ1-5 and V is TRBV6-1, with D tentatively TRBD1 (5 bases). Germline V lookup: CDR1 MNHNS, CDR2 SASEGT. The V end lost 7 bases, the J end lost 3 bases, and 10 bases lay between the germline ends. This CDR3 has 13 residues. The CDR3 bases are TGTGCCAGCATTAGGGACCTCAATCAGCCCCAGCATTTT. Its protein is CASIRDLNQPQHF.

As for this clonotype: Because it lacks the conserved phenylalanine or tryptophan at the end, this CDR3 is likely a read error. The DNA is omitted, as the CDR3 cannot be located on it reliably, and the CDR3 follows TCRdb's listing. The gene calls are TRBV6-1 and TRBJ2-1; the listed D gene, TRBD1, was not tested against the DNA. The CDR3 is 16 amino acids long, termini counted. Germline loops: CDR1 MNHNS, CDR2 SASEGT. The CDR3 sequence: CASRTGAGGNYSLCDH.

The chain's CDR3 is CASSEFVGGNQGNEQFF. CDR3 in DNA: TGTGCCAGCAGTGAATTCGTCGGGGGGAATCAAGGGAATGAGCAGTTCTTC. The J gene is TRBJ2-1, the V gene TRBV6-5; 7 nucleotides agree with TRBD2. The V gene end was trimmed by 5 bases and the J gene end by 7 bases; junction bases not matched to a gene: 17. Looked up from germline, CDR1 is MNHEY and CDR2 is SVGAGI. The CDR3 is 17 residues long.

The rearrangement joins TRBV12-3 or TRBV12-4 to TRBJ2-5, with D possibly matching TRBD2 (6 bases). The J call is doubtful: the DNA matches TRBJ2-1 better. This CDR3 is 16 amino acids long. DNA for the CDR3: TGTGCCAGCGCACCTATCGGGGGAACATTCCAAGAGACCCAGTTCTTC. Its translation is CASAPIGGTFQETQFF.

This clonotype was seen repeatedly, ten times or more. The CDR3 sequence is CASSRDIYNEQFF. In DNA form, the CDR3 reads TGTGCCAGCAGTCGGGACATCTACAATGAGCAGTTCTTC. J is TRBJ2-1 and V is TRBV12-3 or TRBV12-4, with D tentatively TRBD1 (6 bases). The CDR3 is 13 amino acids. V dropped 5 bases and J dropped 3 bases, with 8 bases sitting between them.

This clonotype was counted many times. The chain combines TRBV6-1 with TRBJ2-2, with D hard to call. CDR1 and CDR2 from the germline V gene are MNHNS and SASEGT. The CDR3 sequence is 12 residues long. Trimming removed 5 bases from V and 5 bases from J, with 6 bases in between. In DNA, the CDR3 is TGTGCCAGCAGTCAAGGGACCGGGGAGCTGTTTTTT. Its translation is CASSQGTGELFF.

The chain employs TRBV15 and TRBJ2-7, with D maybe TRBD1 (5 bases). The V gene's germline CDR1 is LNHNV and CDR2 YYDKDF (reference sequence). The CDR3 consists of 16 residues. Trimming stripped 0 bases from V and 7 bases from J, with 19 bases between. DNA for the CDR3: TGTGCCACCAGCAGAGATGGTTTAGGGGTAGGGAATGAGCAGTACTTC. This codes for CATSRDGLGVGNEQYF.

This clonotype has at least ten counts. In DNA form, the CDR3 reads TGTGCCAGCAGTTTTATCCTAGCGGCTTCCTACAATGAGCAGTTCTTC. Its translation is CASSFILAASYNEQFF. The chain recombines TRBV12-3 or TRBV12-4 with TRBJ2-1; 7 bases line up with TRBD2. Germline trimming cut 3 bases from V and 1 base from J; bases unmatched to any gene: 6. This CDR3 is 16 amino acids long.

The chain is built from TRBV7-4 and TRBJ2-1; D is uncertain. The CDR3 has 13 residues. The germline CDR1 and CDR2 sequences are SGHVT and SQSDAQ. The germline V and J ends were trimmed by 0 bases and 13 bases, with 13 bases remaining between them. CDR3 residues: CASSLALPETQFF. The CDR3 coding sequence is TGTGCCAGCAGCTTAGCCCTTCCTGAGACCCAGTTCTTC.

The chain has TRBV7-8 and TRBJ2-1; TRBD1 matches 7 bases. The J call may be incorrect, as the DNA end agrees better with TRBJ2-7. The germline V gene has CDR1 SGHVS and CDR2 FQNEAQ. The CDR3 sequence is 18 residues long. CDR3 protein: CASSLEPGGGTTSYEQYF. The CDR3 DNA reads TGTGCCAGCAGCTTAGAACCAGGGGGTGGAACCACCAGCTACGAGCAGTACTTC.

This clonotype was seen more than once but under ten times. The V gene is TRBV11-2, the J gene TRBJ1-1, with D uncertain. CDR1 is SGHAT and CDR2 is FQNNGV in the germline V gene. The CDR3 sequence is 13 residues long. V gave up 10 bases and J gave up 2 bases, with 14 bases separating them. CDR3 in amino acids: CATARGLNTEAFF. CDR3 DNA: TGTGCCACAGCTCGCGGGCTAAACACTGAAGCTTTCTTT.

DNA for the CDR3: TGTGCCAGCAGTTATTCTTCAGGGACCGGTAACTATGGCTACACCTTC. It is translated as CASSYSSGTGNYGYTF. This sequence joins TRBV6-1 and TRBJ1-2; TRBD1 is a possible D gene (5 bases). The CDR3 is 16 residues long. Germline CDR1 reads MNHNS; CDR2 reads SASEGT. Trimming pared 5 bases from V and 1 base from J, leaving 17 bases between.

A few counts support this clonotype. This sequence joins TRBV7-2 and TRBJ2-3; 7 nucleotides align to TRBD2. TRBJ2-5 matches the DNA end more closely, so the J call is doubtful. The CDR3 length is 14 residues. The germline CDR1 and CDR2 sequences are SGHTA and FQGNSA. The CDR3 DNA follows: TGTGCCAGCAGCCCCCTAGCGGACGGGGAGACCCAGTACTTC. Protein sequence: CASSPLADGETQYF.

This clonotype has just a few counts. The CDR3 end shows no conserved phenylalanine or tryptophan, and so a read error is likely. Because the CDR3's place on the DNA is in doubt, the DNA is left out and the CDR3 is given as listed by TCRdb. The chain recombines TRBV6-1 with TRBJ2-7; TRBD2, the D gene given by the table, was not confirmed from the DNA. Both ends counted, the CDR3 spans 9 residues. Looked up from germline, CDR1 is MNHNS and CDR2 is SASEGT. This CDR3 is CASSLGLAG.

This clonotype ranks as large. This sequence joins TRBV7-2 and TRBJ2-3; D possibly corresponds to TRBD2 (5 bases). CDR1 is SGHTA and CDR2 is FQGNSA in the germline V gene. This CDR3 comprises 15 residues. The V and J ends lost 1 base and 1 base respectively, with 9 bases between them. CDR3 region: CASSLDSGGTDTQYF. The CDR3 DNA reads TGTGCCAGCAGCTTAGACAGCGGAGGCACAGATACGCAGTATTTT.